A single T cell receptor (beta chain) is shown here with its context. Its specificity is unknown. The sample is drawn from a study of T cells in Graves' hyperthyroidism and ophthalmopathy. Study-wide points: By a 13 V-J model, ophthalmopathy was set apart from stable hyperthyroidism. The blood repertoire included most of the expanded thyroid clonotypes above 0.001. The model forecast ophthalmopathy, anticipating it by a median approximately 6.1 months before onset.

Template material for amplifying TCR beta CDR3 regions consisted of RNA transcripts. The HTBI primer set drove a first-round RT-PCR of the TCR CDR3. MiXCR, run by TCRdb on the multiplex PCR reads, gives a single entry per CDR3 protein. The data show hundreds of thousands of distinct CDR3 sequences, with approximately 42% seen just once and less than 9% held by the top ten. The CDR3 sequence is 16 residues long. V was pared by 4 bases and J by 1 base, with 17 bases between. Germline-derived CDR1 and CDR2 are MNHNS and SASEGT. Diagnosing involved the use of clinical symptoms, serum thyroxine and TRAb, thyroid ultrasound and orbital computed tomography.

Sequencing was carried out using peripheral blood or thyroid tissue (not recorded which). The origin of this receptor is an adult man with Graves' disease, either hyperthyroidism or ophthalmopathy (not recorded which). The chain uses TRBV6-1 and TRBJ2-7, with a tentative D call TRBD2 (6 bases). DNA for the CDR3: TGTGCCAGCAGTGGCGCCCGGGACTTACTTTCCTACGAGCAGTACTTC. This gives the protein CASSGARDLLSYEQYF.